What follows are 6 T cell receptor beta chains derived from one specimen sequenced in a study of T-cell reconstitution after alpha-beta-depleted transplantation in children. Preparation of the TCRbeta library involved a method that used unique molecular identifiers. TCRdb re-called the PCR reads through MiXCR, storing one row per CDR3 protein. The sample carries approximately 980,000 distinct CDR3 sequences, about 29% recorded once. This sample comprised PBMCs, mostly from graft donor cells, obtained 360 days after TCRalphabeta/CD19-depleted stem cell transplant. The receptors derive from a boy under two years old who had a stem cell transplant for SCID, so the T cells may come from the graft donor.

This clonotype was detected only a few times. The V and J genes are TRBV6-1 and TRBJ2-5; 7 positions match TRBD1. Germline V gene lookup returns CDR1 MNHNS and CDR2 SASEGT. V lost 7 bases to trimming and J lost 3 bases; unmatched junction nucleotides: 11. This CDR3 contains 15 residues. As DNA, the CDR3 is TGTGCCAGCACCCGGACAGGAAACCGAAAAGAGACCCAGTACTTC. The encoded protein is CASTRTGNRKETQYF.

CDR3 coding DNA: TGTGCCGGCGCCGAGGGGGGGGGCACAGATACGCAGTATTTT. This sequence encodes CAGAEGGGTDTQYF. The chain couples TRBV12-3 or TRBV12-4 to TRBJ2-3; D is possibly TRBD2 (7 bases). V was trimmed by 11 bases and J by 1 base, leaving 16 bases between them. The CDR3 totals 14 residues.

The J gene is TRBJ2-3, the V gene TRBV18; D not resolved. Germline CDR1 reads KGHSH; CDR2 reads LQKENI. Between the trimmed V and J ends, which lost 6 bases and 6 bases, there was a span of 16 bases. This CDR3 has 14 residues. The CDR3 DNA sequence: TGTGCCAGCTCGACGATCGACTCCATGGATACGCAGTATTTT. As protein: CASSTIDSMDTQYF.

The chain uses TRBV5-1 and TRBJ2-7, with D possibly matching TRBD1 (6 bases). Germline V CDR1 and CDR2: SGHRS, YFSETQ. The CDR3 is 14 amino acids. The ends were cut back, 2 bases at V and 6 bases at J, with 15 bases in the middle. The CDR3 bases are TGCGCCAGCAGCTTACAAACAGGGACACGCGAGCAGTACTTC. Its translation: CASSLQTGTREQYF.

This chain uses TRBV5-1 with TRBJ2-1; D perhaps matches TRBD1 (6 bases). Per germline, CDR1 SGHRS and CDR2 YFSETQ. The CDR3 length is 14 residues. Trimming removed 5 bases from V and 6 bases from J, with 15 bases in between. The DNA of the CDR3 is TGCGCCAGCAGGGACAGTCCTGGTAGCAATGAGCAGTTCTTC. This translates into CASRDSPGSNEQFF.

V usage is TRBV20-1 and J usage is TRBJ1-1; 8 nucleotides line up with TRBD1. The CDR3 runs 14 residues. V lost 6 bases, J lost 3 bases, and 9 bases stayed unmatched. Germline CDR1 and CDR2: DFQATT and SNEGSKA (reference sequence). CDR3 DNA: TGCAGTGCAATAAACAGGGGGAGATACACTGAAGCTTTCTTT. Its protein is CSAINRGRYTEAFF.